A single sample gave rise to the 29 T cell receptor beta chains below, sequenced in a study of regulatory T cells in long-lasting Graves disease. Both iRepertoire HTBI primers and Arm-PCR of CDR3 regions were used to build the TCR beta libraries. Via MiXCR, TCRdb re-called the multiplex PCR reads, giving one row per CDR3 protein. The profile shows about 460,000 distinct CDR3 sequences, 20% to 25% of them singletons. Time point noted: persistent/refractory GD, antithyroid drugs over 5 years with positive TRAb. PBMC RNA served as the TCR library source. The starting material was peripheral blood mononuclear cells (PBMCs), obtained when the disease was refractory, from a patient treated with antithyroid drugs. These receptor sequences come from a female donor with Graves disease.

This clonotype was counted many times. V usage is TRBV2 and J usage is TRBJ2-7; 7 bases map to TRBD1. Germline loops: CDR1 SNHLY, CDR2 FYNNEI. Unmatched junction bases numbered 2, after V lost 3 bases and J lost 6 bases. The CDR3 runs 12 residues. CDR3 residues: CASSEGQFEQYF. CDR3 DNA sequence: TGTGCCAGCAGTGAGGGACAGTTCGAGCAGTACTTC.

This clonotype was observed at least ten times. The CDR3 coding sequence is TGTGCCAGCGGAAGCCTTAACTATGGCTACACCTTC. As protein: CASGSLNYGYTF. The chain carries TRBV6-1 and TRBJ1-2; D not certain. The CDR3 runs 12 residues. The germline V gene has CDR1 MNHNS and CDR2 SASEGT. Trimming pared 8 bases from V and 1 base from J, leaving 8 bases between.

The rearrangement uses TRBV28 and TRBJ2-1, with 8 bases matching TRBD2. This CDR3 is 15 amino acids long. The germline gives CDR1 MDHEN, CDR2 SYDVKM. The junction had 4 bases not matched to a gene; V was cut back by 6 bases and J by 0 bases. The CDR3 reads CASSPTSGSYNEQFF. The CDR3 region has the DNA TGTGCCAGCAGCCCAACTAGCGGCTCCTACAATGAGCAGTTCTTC.

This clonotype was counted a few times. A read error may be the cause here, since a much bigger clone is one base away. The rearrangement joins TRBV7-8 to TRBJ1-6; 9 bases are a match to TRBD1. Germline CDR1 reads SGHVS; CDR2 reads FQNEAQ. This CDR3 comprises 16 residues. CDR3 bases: TGTGCCAGCAGCAGGACAGGGGAAAGCCTCTTCTCACCCCCCCACTTT. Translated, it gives CASSRTGESLFSPPHF. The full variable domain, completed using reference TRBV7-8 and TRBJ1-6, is GAGVSQSPRYKVAKRGQDVALRCDPISGHVSLFWYQQALGQGPEFLTYFQNEAQLDKSGLPSDRFFAERPEGSVSTLKIQRTQQEDSAVYLCASSRTGESLFSPPHFGNGTRLTVT.

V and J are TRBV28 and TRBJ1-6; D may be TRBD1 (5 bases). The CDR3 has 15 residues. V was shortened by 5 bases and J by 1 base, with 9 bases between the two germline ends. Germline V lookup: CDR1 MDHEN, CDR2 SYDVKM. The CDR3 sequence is CASSAYRSYNSPLHF. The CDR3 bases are TGTGCCAGCAGTGCATACAGGTCCTATAATTCACCCCTCCACTTT.

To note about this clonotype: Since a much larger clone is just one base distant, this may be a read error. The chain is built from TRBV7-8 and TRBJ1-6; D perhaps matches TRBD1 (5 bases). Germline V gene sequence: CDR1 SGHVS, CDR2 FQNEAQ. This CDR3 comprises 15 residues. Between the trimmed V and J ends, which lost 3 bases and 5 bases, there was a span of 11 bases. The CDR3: CASSFKTAHNSPLHF. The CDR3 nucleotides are TGTGCCAGCAGCTTTAAGACAGCTCATAATTCACCCCTCCACTTT.

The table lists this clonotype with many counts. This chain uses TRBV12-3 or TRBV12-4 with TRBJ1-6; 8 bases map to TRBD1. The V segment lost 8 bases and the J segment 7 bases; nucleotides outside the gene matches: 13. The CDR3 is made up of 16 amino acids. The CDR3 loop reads CASDRGYGGLNSPLHF. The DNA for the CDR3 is TGTGCCAGCGACAGGGGTTATGGGGGTTTGAATTCACCCCTCCACTTT.

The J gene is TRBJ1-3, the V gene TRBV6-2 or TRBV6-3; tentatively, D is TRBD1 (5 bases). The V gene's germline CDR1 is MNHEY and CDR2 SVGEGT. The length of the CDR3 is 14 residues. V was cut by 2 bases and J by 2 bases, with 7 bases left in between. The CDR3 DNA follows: TGTGCCAGCAGTTACGGGGGTACTGGAAACACCATATATTTT. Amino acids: CASSYGGTGNTIYF.

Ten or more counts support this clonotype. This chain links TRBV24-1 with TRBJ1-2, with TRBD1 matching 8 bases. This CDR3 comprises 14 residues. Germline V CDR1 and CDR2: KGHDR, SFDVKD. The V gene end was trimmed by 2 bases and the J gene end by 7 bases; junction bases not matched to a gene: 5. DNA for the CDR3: TGTGCCACCAGTGATTCCGCAGGGGGCTCTGGCTACACCTTC. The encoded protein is CATSDSAGGSGYTF.

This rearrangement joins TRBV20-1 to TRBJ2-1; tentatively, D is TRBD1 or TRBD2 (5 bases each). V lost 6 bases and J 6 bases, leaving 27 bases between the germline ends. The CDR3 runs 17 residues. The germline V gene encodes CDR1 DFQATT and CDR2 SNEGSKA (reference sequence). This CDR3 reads CSALPPLGPGWSNEQFF. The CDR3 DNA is TGCAGTGCCCTACCACCTTTGGGACCTGGTTGGAGCAATGAGCAGTTCTTC.

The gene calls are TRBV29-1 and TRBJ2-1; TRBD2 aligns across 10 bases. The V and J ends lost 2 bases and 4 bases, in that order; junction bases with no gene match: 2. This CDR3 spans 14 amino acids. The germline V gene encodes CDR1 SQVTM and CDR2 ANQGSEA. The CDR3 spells CSVERTSGYNEQFF. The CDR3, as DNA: TGCAGCGTTGAACGGACTAGCGGATACAATGAGCAGTTCTTC.

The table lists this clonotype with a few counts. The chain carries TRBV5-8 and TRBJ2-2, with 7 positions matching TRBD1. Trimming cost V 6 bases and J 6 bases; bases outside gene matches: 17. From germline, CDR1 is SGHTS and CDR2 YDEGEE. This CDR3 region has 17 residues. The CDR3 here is CASNRLSRGRVSGELFF. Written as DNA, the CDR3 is TGTGCCAGCAACCGTCTGTCGAGGGGGCGTGTTTCCGGGGAGCTGTTTTTT.

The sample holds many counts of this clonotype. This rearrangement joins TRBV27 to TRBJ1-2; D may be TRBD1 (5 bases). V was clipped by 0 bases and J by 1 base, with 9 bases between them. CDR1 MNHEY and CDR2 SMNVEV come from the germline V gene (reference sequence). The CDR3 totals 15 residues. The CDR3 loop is CASSLSYGGNYGYTF. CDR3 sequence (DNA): TGTGCCAGCAGTTTATCCTATGGGGGTAACTATGGCTACACCTTC.

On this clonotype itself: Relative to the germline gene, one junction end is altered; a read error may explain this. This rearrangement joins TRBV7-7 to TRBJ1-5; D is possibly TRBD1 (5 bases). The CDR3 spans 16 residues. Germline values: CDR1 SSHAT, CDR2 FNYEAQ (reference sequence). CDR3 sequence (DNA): TGTGCTAGCAGCTTAGTAGGGACCTTCGGCAATCAGCCCCAGCATTTT. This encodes CASSLVGTFGNQPQHF.

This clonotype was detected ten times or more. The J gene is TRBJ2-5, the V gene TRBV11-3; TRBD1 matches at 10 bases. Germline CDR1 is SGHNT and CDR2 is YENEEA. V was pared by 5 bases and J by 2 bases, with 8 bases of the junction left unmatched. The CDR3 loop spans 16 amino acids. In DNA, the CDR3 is TGTGCCAGCAGCACCCACCGGGACAGGGGTCAAGAGACCCAGTACTTC. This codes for CASSTHRDRGQETQYF.

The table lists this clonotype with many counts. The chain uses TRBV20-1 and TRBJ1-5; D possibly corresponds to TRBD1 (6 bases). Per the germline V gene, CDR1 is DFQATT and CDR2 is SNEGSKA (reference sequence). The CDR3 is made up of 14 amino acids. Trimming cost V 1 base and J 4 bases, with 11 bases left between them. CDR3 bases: TGCAGTGCTAGAGTCGGGGGGCAGAATCAGCCCCAGCATTTT. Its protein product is CSARVGGQNQPQHF.

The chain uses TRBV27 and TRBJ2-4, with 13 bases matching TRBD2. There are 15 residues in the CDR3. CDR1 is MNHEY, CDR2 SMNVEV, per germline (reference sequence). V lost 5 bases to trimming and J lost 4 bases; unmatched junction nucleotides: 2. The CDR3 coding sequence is TGTGCCAGCAGTAAGACTAGCGGGAGGAAAAACATTCAGTACTTC. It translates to CASSKTSGRKNIQYF.

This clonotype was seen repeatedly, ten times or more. The CDR3 loop is CASRRTGSNQPQHF. CDR3 DNA sequence: TGTGCCAGTAGACGGACAGGGAGCAATCAGCCCCAGCATTTT. The rearrangement links TRBV19 to TRBJ1-5; 8 bases agree with TRBD1. The V and J ends lost 6 bases and 1 base, in that order; junction bases with no gene match: 2. The germline CDR1 and CDR2 sequences are LNHDA and SQIVND (reference sequence). The CDR3 extends over 14 amino acids.

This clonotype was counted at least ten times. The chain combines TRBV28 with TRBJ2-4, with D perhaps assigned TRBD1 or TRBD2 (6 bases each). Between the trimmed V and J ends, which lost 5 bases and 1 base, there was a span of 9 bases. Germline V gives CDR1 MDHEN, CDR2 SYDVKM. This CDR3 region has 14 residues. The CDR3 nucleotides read TGTGCCAGCAGTCCGGGGGCCGCCAAAAACATTCAGTACTTC. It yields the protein CASSPGAAKNIQYF.

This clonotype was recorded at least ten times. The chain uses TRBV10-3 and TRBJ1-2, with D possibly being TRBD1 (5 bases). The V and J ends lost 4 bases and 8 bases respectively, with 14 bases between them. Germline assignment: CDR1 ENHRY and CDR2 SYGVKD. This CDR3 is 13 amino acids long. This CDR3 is CAISVEGRKGYTF. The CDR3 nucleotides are TGTGCCATCAGTGTGGAGGGGCGGAAGGGCTACACCTTC.

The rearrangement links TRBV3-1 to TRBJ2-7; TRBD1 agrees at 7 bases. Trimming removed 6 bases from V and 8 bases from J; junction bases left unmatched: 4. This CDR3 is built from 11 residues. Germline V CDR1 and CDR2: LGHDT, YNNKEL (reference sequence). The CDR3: CASRTGDQQYF. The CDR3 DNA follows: TGTGCCAGCAGAACAGGGGATCAGCAGTACTTC.

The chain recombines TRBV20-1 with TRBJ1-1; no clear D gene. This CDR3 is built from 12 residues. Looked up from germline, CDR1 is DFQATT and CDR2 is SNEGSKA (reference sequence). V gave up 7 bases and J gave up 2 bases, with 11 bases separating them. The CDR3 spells CSVGGANTEAFF. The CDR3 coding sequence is TGCAGTGTCGGAGGAGCCAACACTGAAGCTTTCTTT.

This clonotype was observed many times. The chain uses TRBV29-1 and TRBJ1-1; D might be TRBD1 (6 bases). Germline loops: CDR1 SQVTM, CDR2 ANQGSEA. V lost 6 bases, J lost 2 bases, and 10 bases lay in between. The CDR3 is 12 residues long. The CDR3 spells CSVVGANTEAFF. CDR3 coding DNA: TGCAGCGTCGTGGGGGCAAACACTGAAGCTTTCTTT.

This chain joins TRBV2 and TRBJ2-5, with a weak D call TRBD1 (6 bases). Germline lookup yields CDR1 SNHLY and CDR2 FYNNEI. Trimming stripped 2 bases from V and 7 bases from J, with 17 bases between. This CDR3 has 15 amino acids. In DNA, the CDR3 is TGTGCCAGCAGTGAACTTCGTTGGACACAGGGGACCCAGTACTTC. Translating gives CASSELRWTQGTQYF.

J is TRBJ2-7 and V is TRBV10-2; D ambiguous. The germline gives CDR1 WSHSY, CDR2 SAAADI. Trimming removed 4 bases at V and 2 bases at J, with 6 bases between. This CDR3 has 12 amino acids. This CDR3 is CASSVRAYEQYF. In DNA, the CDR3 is TGCGCCAGCAGTGTCCGAGCCTACGAGCAGTACTTC.

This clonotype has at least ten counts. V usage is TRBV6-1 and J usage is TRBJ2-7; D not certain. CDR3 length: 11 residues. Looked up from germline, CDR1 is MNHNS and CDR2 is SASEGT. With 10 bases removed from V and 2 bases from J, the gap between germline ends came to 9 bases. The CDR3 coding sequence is TGTGCCACCATGGGCCCCTACGAGCAGTACTTC. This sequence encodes CATMGPYEQYF.

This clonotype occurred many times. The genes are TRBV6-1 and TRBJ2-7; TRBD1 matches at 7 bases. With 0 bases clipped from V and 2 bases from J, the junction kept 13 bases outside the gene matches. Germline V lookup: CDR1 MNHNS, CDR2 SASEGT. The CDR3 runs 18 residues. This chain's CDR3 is CASSEAPLRGLLAYEQYF. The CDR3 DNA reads TGTGCCAGCAGTGAAGCTCCCCTTAGGGGGCTCCTAGCCTACGAGCAGTACTTC.

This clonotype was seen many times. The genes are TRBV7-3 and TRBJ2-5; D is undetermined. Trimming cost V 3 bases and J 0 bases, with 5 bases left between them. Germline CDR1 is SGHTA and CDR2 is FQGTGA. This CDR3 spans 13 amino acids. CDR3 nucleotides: TGTGCCAGCAGCTTCCAGGACCAAGAGACCCAGTACTTC. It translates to CASSFQDQETQYF.

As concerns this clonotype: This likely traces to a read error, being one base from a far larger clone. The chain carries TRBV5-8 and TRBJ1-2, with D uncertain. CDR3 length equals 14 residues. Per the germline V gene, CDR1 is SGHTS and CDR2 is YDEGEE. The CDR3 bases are TGTGCCAGCAGTGCAATCGGGGTGAGCTATGTCTACACCTTC. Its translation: CASSAIGVSYVYTF.